This is a list of T cell receptor beta chains from one sample in a study of blood T cells in healthy people across ages. TCRdb redid the calling of the 5' RACE reads with MiXCR, one entry per CDR3 protein. The table records around 1,000,000 distinct CDR3 sequences, around 25% of them present only once. The sample also formed part of further work on T cells of mothers and their children.

Specimen: blood. These receptors came from a girl aged 2-10 years in good health. Both conserved end residues are part of each CDR3. Each record gives: CDR3 protein, CDR3 DNA, J gene, V gene, D gene, clone size. A D gene is named only where the DNA matches it firmly. Only some rows state a clone size, as once, few, many or a class for expanded clones.

cdr3_aa: CASSLGRKGEKLFF; cdr3_nt: TGTGCCAGCAGTCTGGGAAGAAAGGGGGAAAAACTGTTTTTT; j_call: TRBJ1-4; v_call: TRBV11-3; d_call: -; clone_size: few
cdr3_aa: CASRRGDPVTDTQYF; cdr3_nt: TGCGCCAGCCGGAGGGGGGACCCTGTCACAGATACGCAGTATTTT; j_call: TRBJ2-3; v_call: TRBV5-1; d_call: -; clone_size: -
cdr3_aa: CASSLGELSTDTQYF; cdr3_nt: TGTGCCAGCAGTTTAGGGGAGTTAAGCACAGATACGCAGTATTTT; j_call: TRBJ2-3; v_call: TRBV28; d_call: -; clone_size: -
cdr3_aa: CSARSGGSTEAFF; cdr3_nt: TGCAGTGCTAGATCGGGGGGTTCCACTGAAGCTTTCTTT; j_call: TRBJ1-1; v_call: TRBV20-1; d_call: -; clone_size: few
cdr3_aa: CATSTGLGETQYF; cdr3_nt: TGTGCCACCTCGACAGGGTTGGGGGAGACCCAGTACTTC; j_call: TRBJ2-5; v_call: TRBV24-1; d_call: TRBD1; clone_size: few
cdr3_aa: CASSLVWDAGELFF; cdr3_nt: TGTGCCAGCAGTTTGGTTTGGGATGCCGGGGAGCTGTTTTTT; j_call: TRBJ2-2; v_call: TRBV27; d_call: -; clone_size: few
cdr3_aa: CASSKPRTSGTDTQCF; cdr3_nt: TGTGCCAGCAGTAAACCCAGGACTAGCGGCACAGATACGCAGTGTTTT; j_call: TRBJ2-3; v_call: TRBV6-2/TRBV6-3; d_call: TRBD2; clone_size: few
cdr3_aa: CASSLEEMTTQYF; cdr3_nt: TGTGCCAGCAGCTTAGAGGAGATGACGACCCAGTACTTC; j_call: TRBJ2-5; v_call: TRBV7-9; d_call: -; clone_size: -
cdr3_aa: CASSYSRRPGRAGEKLFF; cdr3_nt: TGTGCCAGCAGTTACTCGAGAAGGCCCGGCAGGGCCGGTGAAAAACTGTTTTTT; j_call: TRBJ1-4; v_call: TRBV6-5; d_call: -; clone_size: -
cdr3_aa: CAIGGYEQYF; cdr3_nt: TGTGCCATCGGGGGGTACGAGCAGTACTTC; j_call: TRBJ2-7; v_call: TRBV6-2/TRBV6-3; d_call: TRBD2; clone_size: few
cdr3_aa: CSAREWIMTAPNYGYTF; cdr3_nt: TGCAGTGCTAGAGAGTGGATAATGACAGCCCCTAACTATGGCTACACCTTC; j_call: TRBJ1-2; v_call: TRBV20-1; d_call: -; clone_size: few
cdr3_aa: CATSPKVSTDTQYF; cdr3_nt: TGTGCCACCAGTCCAAAAGTTTCCACAGATACGCAGTATTTT; j_call: TRBJ2-3; v_call: TRBV24-1; d_call: -; clone_size: few
cdr3_aa: CASSQITGTTDTQYF; cdr3_nt: TGTGCCAGCAGTCAAATCACCGGGACCACAGATACGCAGTATTTT; j_call: TRBJ2-3; v_call: TRBV7-2; d_call: -; clone_size: -
cdr3_aa: CASSQEQGLSEQYF; cdr3_nt: TGCGCCAGCAGCCAAGAGCAGGGGCTATCCGAGCAGTACTTC; j_call: TRBJ2-7; v_call: TRBV4-3; d_call: -; clone_size: -
cdr3_aa: CASSLDWSGGIYEQYF; cdr3_nt: TGTGCCAGCAGTTTAGATTGGAGTGGGGGGATATACGAGCAGTACTTC; j_call: TRBJ2-7; v_call: TRBV12-3/TRBV12-4; d_call: -; clone_size: many
cdr3_aa: CASSTRQNWNEQFF; cdr3_nt: TGTGCCAGCAGCACCCGACAGAATTGGAATGAGCAGTTCTTC; j_call: TRBJ2-1; v_call: TRBV7-9; d_call: -; clone_size: few
cdr3_aa: CASSTTLAGIYNEQFF; cdr3_nt: TGTGCCAGCAGCACCACTCTAGCGGGAATCTACAATGAGCAGTTCTTC; j_call: TRBJ2-1; v_call: TRBV7-9; d_call: TRBD2; clone_size: -
cdr3_aa: CASSLVRYEQFF; cdr3_nt: TGTGCCAGCAGTTTAGTTCGTTATGAGCAGTTCTTC; j_call: TRBJ2-1; v_call: TRBV12-3/TRBV12-4; d_call: -; clone_size: few
cdr3_aa: CASSEWQETQYF; cdr3_nt: TGTGCCAGCAGTGAGTGGCAGGAGACCCAGTACTTC; j_call: TRBJ2-5; v_call: TRBV2; d_call: -; clone_size: -
cdr3_aa: CASSGLSDTQYF; cdr3_nt: TGTGCCAGCAGCGGGCTATCAGATACGCAGTATTTT; j_call: TRBJ2-3; v_call: TRBV9; d_call: -; clone_size: few
cdr3_aa: CASSGGDSSQETQYF; cdr3_nt: TGTGCCAGCAGCGGAGGGGACAGCTCTCAAGAGACCCAGTACTTC; j_call: TRBJ2-5; v_call: TRBV5-4; d_call: -; clone_size: -
cdr3_aa: CASSTTGTATGELFF; cdr3_nt: TGTGCCAGCAGCACAACCGGGACAGCCACCGGGGAGCTGTTTTTT; j_call: TRBJ2-2; v_call: TRBV12-3/TRBV12-4; d_call: TRBD1; clone_size: -
cdr3_aa: CASSFSLPPTSHEQYF; cdr3_nt: TGTGCCAGCAGCTTCTCTCTACCACCGACTTCGCACGAGCAGTACTTC; j_call: TRBJ2-7; v_call: TRBV7-8; d_call: -; clone_size: few
cdr3_aa: CSVRGTSDEQFF; cdr3_nt: TGCAGCGTTCGTGGGACTAGCGATGAGCAGTTCTTC; j_call: TRBJ2-1; v_call: TRBV29-1; d_call: TRBD2; clone_size: few
cdr3_aa: CASNFRGRNTGELFF; cdr3_nt: TGTGCCAGCAATTTCAGGGGGCGGAACACCGGGGAGCTGTTTTTT; j_call: TRBJ2-2; v_call: TRBV27; d_call: TRBD1; clone_size: -
cdr3_aa: CASGLGQGRGKSEAFF; cdr3_nt: TGTGCTAGTGGTTTGGGACAGGGGCGCGGTAAGTCTGAAGCTTTCTTT; j_call: TRBJ1-1; v_call: TRBV12-5; d_call: TRBD1; clone_size: -
cdr3_aa: CASSVLGGVDGYTF; cdr3_nt: TGTGCCAGCAGCGTACTAGGGGGGGTCGATGGCTACACCTTC; j_call: TRBJ1-2; v_call: TRBV9; d_call: -; clone_size: -
cdr3_aa: CASSKDRASGRSNNEQFF; cdr3_nt: TGTGCCAGCAGCAAAGATCGGGCTAGCGGGAGGTCCAACAATGAGCAGTTCTTC; j_call: TRBJ2-1; v_call: TRBV21-1; d_call: -; clone_size: few
cdr3_aa: CASSHGTEPNYEQYF; cdr3_nt: TGCGCCAGCAGCCACGGCACAGAGCCCAACTACGAGCAGTACTTC; j_call: TRBJ2-7; v_call: TRBV4-1; d_call: -; clone_size: -
cdr3_aa: CASSLLSSNEQFF; cdr3_nt: TGTGCCAGCAGCTTACTGTCGTCCAATGAGCAGTTCTTC; j_call: TRBJ2-1; v_call: TRBV7-6; d_call: -; clone_size: many
cdr3_aa: CASSMGLQYSYEQYF; cdr3_nt: TGTGCCAGTAGTATGGGTCTTCAGTACAGCTACGAGCAGTACTTC; j_call: TRBJ2-7; v_call: TRBV19; d_call: -; clone_size: few
cdr3_aa: CASSSRTSDRIQETQYF; cdr3_nt: TGTGCCAGCAGTTCAAGGACTAGCGATAGGATACAAGAGACCCAGTACTTC; j_call: TRBJ2-5; v_call: TRBV28; d_call: TRBD2; clone_size: -
cdr3_aa: CASTLSGGAPYEQYF; cdr3_nt: TGTGCCAGCACTCTGAGCGGGGGGGCTCCGTACGAGCAGTACTTC; j_call: TRBJ2-7; v_call: TRBV28; d_call: TRBD2; clone_size: -
cdr3_aa: CSARVLPSPSRETQYF; cdr3_nt: TGCAGTGCGAGAGTTCTCCCATCCCCTAGCAGGGAGACCCAGTACTTC; j_call: TRBJ2-5; v_call: TRBV20-1; d_call: -; clone_size: -
cdr3_aa: CAGLDTNTGELFF; cdr3_nt: TGTGCCGGATTAGATACGAACACCGGGGAGCTGTTTTTT; j_call: TRBJ2-2; v_call: TRBV28; d_call: -; clone_size: -
cdr3_aa: CASSPPQFDEQFF; cdr3_nt: TGTGCCAGCAGCCCCCCCCAGTTCGATGAGCAGTTCTTC; j_call: TRBJ2-1; v_call: TRBV9; d_call: -; clone_size: many
cdr3_aa: CASSDYWGGNEKLFF; cdr3_nt: TGTGCCAGCAGTGACTACTGGGGGGGGAACGAAAAACTGTTTTTT; j_call: TRBJ1-4; v_call: TRBV25-1; d_call: -; clone_size: many
cdr3_aa: CASSPLAGDEETQYF; cdr3_nt: TGTGCCAGCAGCCCGCTAGCGGGAGACGAGGAGACCCAGTACTTC; j_call: TRBJ2-5; v_call: TRBV25-1; d_call: TRBD2; clone_size: -
cdr3_aa: CSVSSPAGELFF; cdr3_nt: TGCAGCGTTTCCAGTCCGGCCGGGGAGCTGTTTTTT; j_call: TRBJ2-2; v_call: TRBV29-1; d_call: -; clone_size: few
cdr3_aa: CASSYSVAGDNTEAFF; cdr3_nt: TGTGCCAGCAGTTACTCAGTAGCAGGGGATAACACTGAAGCTTTCTTT; j_call: TRBJ1-1; v_call: TRBV6-5; d_call: -; clone_size: -